These 26 T cell receptor beta chains were sequenced from one sample in a study of beta chain features in type 1 diabetes (dated by TCRdb to the late 2010s). Library preparation employed the immunoSEQ multiplex PCR assay. All of the isolated RNA was reverse transcribed with the High Capacity cDNA Reverse Transcription Kit, so expressed TCRB transcripts were sequenced. TCRdb took over this immuneACCESS table, retaining in-frame rearrangements with V and J assigned. Such tables are incomplete; in checked studies, under half of the missing clones stem from an unresolved V gene, and the remainder is unexplained. The table for this sample lists 400,000 to 550,000 clones; around 10% of them were counted only once. The ten most abundant clones make up 0.045% to 0.05% of the sample. Specimen: naive CD4+ T cells from blood. What this sample's cell subset or site label stands for: true naive CD4+ T cells. The source of these receptors is a woman in her late teens or twenties in good health.

In its sample, this clone was seen a few times. The rearrangement uses TRBV4-1 and TRBJ2-1; a possible D gene is TRBD1 (6 bases). V lost 2 bases and J lost 7, with 18 bases in between. Germline-derived CDR1 and CDR2 are MGHRA and YSYEKL. The CDR3 runs to 16 residues. The CDR3 sequence is CASSQPGVGKPNEQFF. CDR3 DNA: TGCGCCAGCAGCCAACCAGGGGTAGGAAAACCAAATGAGCAGTTCTTC.

The rearrangement links TRBV30 to TRBJ2-7; no clear D gene. With 6 bases removed from V and 12 bases from J, the gap between germline ends came to 24 bases. CDR1 is GTSNPN and CDR2 is SVGIG in the germline V gene (reference sequence). This CDR3 has 13 amino acids. This CDR3 is CACRTSGAYVWYF. The CDR3 nucleotides read TGTGCCTGTCGGACCTCCGGTGCCTACGTGTGGTACTTC.

The CDR3 loop is CASSAHKRNTEAFF. The CDR3 region has the DNA TGTGCCAGCAGCGCTCACAAAAGGAACACTGAAGCTTTCTTT. The gene calls are TRBV9 and TRBJ1-1; unclear D gene. Per germline, CDR1 SGDLS and CDR2 YYNGEE. The CDR3 is 14 residues long. V was cut by 3 bases and J by 1 base, with 10 bases left in between.

The chain couples TRBV7-2 to TRBJ1-3, with D maybe TRBD1 (5 bases). V lost 1 base and J 8 bases, leaving 9 bases between the germline ends. Germline V gene sequence: CDR1 SGHTA, CDR2 FQGNSA. The CDR3 is made up of 13 amino acids. For the CDR3, the DNA is TGTGCCAGCAGCTTAGGACAGCAGCACACCATATATTTT. Protein sequence: CASSLGQQHTIYF.

Here the CDR3 DNA reads TGTGCCAGCAGCTTCTTGGCTAGGGTTTCGAAAGAGACCCAGTACTTC. It yields the protein CASSFLARVSKETQYF. This chain joins TRBV7-6 and TRBJ2-5; D is uncertain. V gave up 3 bases and J gave up 3 bases, with 17 bases separating them. This CDR3 comprises 16 residues. Per germline, CDR1 SGHVS and CDR2 FNYEAQ. Full variable domain (missing parts from reference TRBV7-6 and TRBJ2-5): GAGVSQSPRYKVTKRGQDVALRCDPISGHVSLYWYRQALGQGPEFLTYFNYEAQQDKSGLPNDRFSAERPEGSISTLTIQRTEQRDSAMYRCASSFLARVSKETQYFGPGTRLLVL.

This clone showed up just a few times. The chain joins TRBV5-1 to TRBJ1-2, with D uncertain. The CDR3 runs to 13 residues. V lost 0 bases and J 1 base, leaving 4 bases between the germline ends. In germline, CDR1 is SGHRS, CDR2 YFSETQ. CDR3 sequence: CASSLADNYGYTF. The CDR3 region has the DNA TGCGCCAGCAGCTTGGCGGATAACTATGGCTACACCTTC.

This clone was observed a handful of times. The genes are TRBV29-1 and TRBJ2-3; 9 positions agree with TRBD2. J lost 4 bases, V lost 3 bases, and 8 bases had no gene match. Germline CDR1 SQVTM, CDR2 ANQGSEA. The CDR3 consists of 15 residues. CDR3 bases: TGCAGCGTTGACTCCTTAGCGGGAGTATCAGATACGCAGTATTTT. The encoded protein is CSVDSLAGVSDTQYF.

This clone was detected only a few times. The gene calls are TRBV30 and TRBJ1-5, with D tentatively TRBD1 (5 bases). The CDR3 covers 14 residues. The germline V and J ends were trimmed by 1 base and 2 bases, with 9 bases remaining between them. Germline V gene data show CDR1 as GTSNPN and CDR2 as SVGIG (reference sequence). This chain's CDR3 is CAWSAWGGNQPQHF. The CDR3 DNA is TGTGCCTGGAGTGCCTGGGGGGGCAATCAGCCCCAGCATTTT.

The V gene is TRBV5-1, the J gene TRBJ1-2; D is unresolved. The CDR3 totals 14 residues. From germline, CDR1 is SGHRS and CDR2 YFSETQ. V lost 0 bases, J lost 0 bases, and 6 bases lay in between. CDR3 region: CASSLELANYGYTF. The DNA of the CDR3 is TGCGCCAGCAGCTTGGAACTTGCTAACTATGGCTACACCTTC.

This chain uses TRBV6-5 with TRBJ2-6; no clear D. The CDR3 covers 14 residues. Per germline, CDR1 MNHEY and CDR2 SVGAGI. Trimming stripped 6 bases from V and 1 base from J, with 7 bases between. The CDR3: CASREHSGANVLTF. The CDR3 DNA sequence: TGTGCCAGCAGGGAACATTCTGGGGCCAACGTCCTGACTTTC.

The chain links TRBV25-1 to TRBJ1-1, with 9 bases fitting TRBD1. V gave up 5 bases and J gave up 1 base; unmatched junction bases: 14. From germline, CDR1 is MGHDK and CDR2 SYGVNS. This CDR3 region has 18 residues. This CDR3 is CASSQWAGTGLKNTEAFF. The CDR3 DNA reads as TGTGCCAGCAGTCAGTGGGCCGGGACAGGGCTAAAGAACACTGAAGCTTTCTTT.

The chain combines TRBV5-1 with TRBJ1-1, with D maybe TRBD1 (5 bases). The CDR3 is 13 residues long. V dropped 0 bases and J dropped 10 bases, with 13 bases sitting between them. Looked up from germline, CDR1 is SGHRS and CDR2 is YFSETQ. The CDR3 reads CASSLGQGRRAFF. The CDR3 nucleotides are TGCGCCAGCAGCTTGGGGCAGGGTCGAAGAGCTTTCTTT.

This clone was found a few times. The genes are TRBV6-4 and TRBJ2-2; TRBD1 is a possible D gene (5 bases). The V and J ends lost 5 bases and 6 bases respectively, with 13 bases between them. Per the germline V gene, CDR1 is MRHNA and CDR2 is SNTAGT. The CDR3 runs 14 residues. The CDR3 loop is CASSLGPGPGELFF. The CDR3 DNA reads as TGTGCCAGCAGTCTGGGGCCAGGTCCCGGGGAGCTGTTTTTT.

This clone was seen more than once but under ten times. This sequence joins TRBV28 and TRBJ2-7; a weak D match, TRBD2 (6 bases). V gave up 4 bases and J gave up 5 bases, with 15 bases separating them. Germline V gene sequence: CDR1 MDHEN, CDR2 SYDVKM. The CDR3 spans 14 residues. The CDR3 DNA sequence: TGTGCCAGCAGTTCTCCGGGGGTGAGGCACGAGCAGTACGTC. This encodes CASSSPGVRHEQYV.

This clone was picked up many times. The rearrangement links TRBV30 to TRBJ2-5, with TRBD2 identical over 9 bases. The CDR3 is made up of 15 amino acids. Losses at the gene ends were 5 bases for V and 7 bases for J; bases not matched to a gene: 14. Germline CDR1 and CDR2: GTSNPN and SVGIG (reference sequence). The CDR3 loop is CAWSLAGASVGTQYF. The CDR3 coding sequence is TGTGCCTGGTCACTAGCGGGTGCATCGGTGGGGACCCAGTACTTC.

The chain recombines TRBV5-6 with TRBJ2-3; D gene uncertain. The CDR3 is made up of 14 amino acids. The germline V gene has CDR1 SGHDT and CDR2 YYEEEE. Trimming stripped 2 bases from V and 2 bases from J, with 9 bases between. The CDR3 reads CASSFGGTTDTQYF. As DNA, the CDR3 is TGTGCCAGCAGCTTCGGCGGCACCACAGATACGCAGTATTTT. The full variable domain, in which reference TRBV5-6 and TRBJ2-3 provide the parts outside the CDR3, is DAGVTQSPTHLIKTRGQQVTLRCSPKSGHDTVSWYQQALGQGPQFIFQYYEEEERQRGNFPDRFSGHQFPNYSSELNVNALLLGDSALYLCASSFGGTTDTQYFGPGTRLTVL.

This chain uses TRBV7-9 with TRBJ2-1; D is unresolved. Germline V gene lookup returns CDR1 SEHNR and CDR2 FQNEAQ (reference sequence). There are 13 residues in the CDR3. Trimming took off 4 bases at V and 15 bases at J, with 19 bases between the two ends. Written as DNA, the CDR3 is TGTGCCAGCAGCTCGACCCCTGTAGACACCCGGTTCTTC. Amino acids: CASSSTPVDTRFF.

This clone turned up a few times. The chain employs TRBV11-2 and TRBJ2-1; 14 bases match TRBD2. Germline loops: CDR1 SGHAT, CDR2 FQNNGV. This CDR3 contains 16 residues. V was clipped by 5 bases and J by 7 bases; unmatched bases: 7. CDR3 bases: TGTGCCAGCAGCGGATTCGGGACTAGCGGGAGTAATGAGCAGTTCTTC. This encodes CASSGFGTSGSNEQFF.

This clone was seen a few times. The V gene is TRBV5-4, the J gene TRBJ2-3; 7 positions agree with TRBD2. The CDR3 spans 17 residues. With 0 bases clipped from V and 0 bases from J, the junction kept 7 bases outside the gene matches. The germline gives CDR1 SGHNT, CDR2 YYREEE (reference sequence). The CDR3 bases are TGTGCCAGCAGCTTGGCTGCTAGCGGACGTAGCACAGATACGCAGTATTTT. Protein product: CASSLAASGRSTDTQYF.

The V and J genes are TRBV19 and TRBJ1-3; D is perhaps TRBD1 (5 bases). Germline V lookup: CDR1 LNHDA, CDR2 SQIVND (reference sequence). The CDR3 has 15 amino acids. The V and J ends lost 3 bases and 1 base respectively, with 10 bases between them. The CDR3 here is CASSIPAGSGNTIYF. CDR3 sequence (DNA): TGTGCCAGTAGTATCCCCGCAGGGTCTGGAAACACCATATATTTT.

This clone was recorded a few times. The rearrangement links TRBV7-9 to TRBJ1-3; D unclear. V lost 5 bases and J 7 bases, leaving 18 bases between the germline ends. Germline V gene sequence: CDR1 SEHNR, CDR2 FQNEAQ (reference sequence). The CDR3 is made up of 15 amino acids. The CDR3, as DNA: TGTGCCAGCAGCCCTTCCGGGGTCGTTGGGAACACCATATATTTT. The encoded protein is CASSPSGVVGNTIYF.

Of note for this clone: Within the sample, other DNA sequences also encode this same CDR3. The chain has TRBV6-5 and TRBJ1-6; the D is unclear. This CDR3 region has 12 residues. CDR1 is MNHEY, CDR2 SVGAGI, per germline. Trimming took off 0 bases at V and 10 bases at J, with 4 bases between the two ends. Written as DNA, the CDR3 is TGTGCCAGCAGTTACTCGAACTCACCCCTCCACTTT. Its protein is CASSYSNSPLHF.

J is TRBJ2-7 and V is TRBV7-2, with 7 bases identical to TRBD1. The CDR3 runs 18 residues. The J segment lost 4 bases and the V segment lost 0 bases, leaving 15 bases of the junction unmatched. Germline CDR1 is SGHTA and CDR2 is FQGNSA. The CDR3: CASSLAEVVLDRVYEQYF. The CDR3 DNA reads TGTGCCAGCAGCTTAGCGGAAGTAGTCCTTGACAGGGTATACGAGCAGTACTTC.

The table lists this clone with a few counts. The rearrangement joins TRBV4-2 to TRBJ1-2; TRBD1 matches at 11 bases. Germline loops: CDR1 LGHNA, CDR2 YNFKEQ. The CDR3 runs 14 residues. J gave up 5 bases and V 5 bases, and 4 bases lay outside the gene matches. CDR3 residues: CASSGQGARYGYTF. The CDR3 bases are TGTGCCAGCAGCGGACAGGGGGCGCGGTATGGCTACACCTTC.

The sample holds a few counts of this clone. DNA of the CDR3: TGTGCCAGCAGCCCCTCGGCAGGGTTAGGAAAACTGTTTTTT. It is translated as CASSPSAGLGKLFF. The chain uses TRBV7-9 and TRBJ1-4; D is possibly TRBD1 (5 bases). The germline gives CDR1 SEHNR, CDR2 FQNEAQ (reference sequence). V was cut by 5 bases and J by 10 bases, with 17 bases left in between. CDR3 size: 14 residues.

The J gene is TRBJ2-7, the V gene TRBV7-9; 7 bases fit TRBD1. Trimming cost V 3 bases and J 9 bases; bases outside gene matches: 8. The germline V gene has CDR1 SEHNR and CDR2 FQNEAQ (reference sequence). The length of the CDR3 is 13 residues. The CDR3 DNA reads as TGTGCCAGCAGCTTGAGACAGGGATTGTGGCAGTACTTC. This gives the protein CASSLRQGLWQYF.